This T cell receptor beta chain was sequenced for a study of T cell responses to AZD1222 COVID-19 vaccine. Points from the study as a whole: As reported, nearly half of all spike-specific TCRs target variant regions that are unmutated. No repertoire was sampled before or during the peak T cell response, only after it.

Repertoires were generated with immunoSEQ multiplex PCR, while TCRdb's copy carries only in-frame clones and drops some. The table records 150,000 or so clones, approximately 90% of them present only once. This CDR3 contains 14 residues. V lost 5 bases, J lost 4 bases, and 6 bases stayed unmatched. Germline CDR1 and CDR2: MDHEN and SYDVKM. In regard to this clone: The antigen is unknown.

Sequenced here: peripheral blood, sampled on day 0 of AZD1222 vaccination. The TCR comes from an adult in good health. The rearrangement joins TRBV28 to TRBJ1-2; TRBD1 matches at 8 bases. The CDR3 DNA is TGTGCCAGCAGTGTCGGGACAGGCCCCTATGGCTACACCTTC. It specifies CASSVGTGPYGYTF.